A single sample is the source of the 14 T cell receptor beta chains below, sequenced in a study of T cell repertoires in cytomegalovirus infection. TCRdb independently ran MiXCR on the reads; one entry per CDR3 protein. The table has some 350,000 distinct CDR3 sequences, around 18% seen once. The sequenced material came from PBMCs. The receptors come from a human donor in good health (CMV status not recorded). Some clones in this sample may be carry-over from other donors' samples.

There are a few counts of this clonotype. V gene TRBV5-1 combines with J gene TRBJ1-5; tentative D call: TRBD1 (5 bases). Per the germline V gene, CDR1 is SGHRS and CDR2 is YFSETQ. The CDR3 is made up of 15 amino acids. Trimming pared 1 base from V and 6 bases from J, leaving 14 bases between. The CDR3 coding sequence is TGCGCCAGCAGCTTGTTAGGGCAGGGCGGTCAGCCCCAGCATTTT. Encoded protein: CASSLLGQGGQPQHF.

The CDR3 DNA follows: TGCAGTGCGAATAAGGCTAGCGGGGGGTCGGATGGGGAGCTGTTTTTT. Its translation: CSANKASGGSDGELFF. The chain joins TRBV20-1 to TRBJ2-2; 11 nucleotides line up with TRBD2. From germline, CDR1 is DFQATT and CDR2 SNEGSKA (reference sequence). After removal of 6 bases from V and 8 bases from J, the junction contained 14 bases not matched to a gene. The CDR3 is 16 residues long.

In this sample, this clonotype turned up many times. The gene calls are TRBV6-1 and TRBJ2-3, with 8 bases aligning to TRBD1. The germline CDR1 and CDR2 sequences are MNHNS and SASEGT. The CDR3 sequence is 15 residues long. V gave up 6 bases and J gave up 0 bases; unmatched junction bases: 5. The CDR3 region is CASSDRGQSTDTQYF. CDR3 in DNA: TGTGCCAGCAGCGACAGGGGCCAAAGCACAGATACGCAGTATTTT.

This clonotype came up many times. This sequence joins TRBV7-2 and TRBJ2-1; D call uncertain. Germline V CDR1 and CDR2: SGHTA, FQGNSA. The CDR3 contains 13 residues. V shed 3 bases and J shed 2 bases, with 5 bases lying between them. The CDR3: CASSFFPYNEQFF. The DNA for the CDR3 is TGTGCCAGCAGCTTTTTTCCCTACAATGAGCAGTTCTTC.

This clonotype was detected ten times or more. The chain combines TRBV19 with TRBJ1-4; 8 nucleotides align to TRBD1. The length of the CDR3 is 15 residues. Germline assignment: CDR1 LNHDA and CDR2 SQIVND (reference sequence). Trimming cost V 6 bases and J 8 bases; bases outside gene matches: 11. The CDR3 reads CASSTAGGQGEKLFF. Written as DNA, the CDR3 is TGTGCCAGTAGCACCGCGGGCGGACAGGGAGAAAAACTGTTTTTT.

The table lists this clonotype with many counts. The chain has TRBV7-9 and TRBJ1-2; D is possibly TRBD1 (5 bases). The CDR3 sequence is 14 residues long. V dropped 3 bases and J dropped 4 bases, with 12 bases sitting between them. The germline CDR1 and CDR2 sequences are SEHNR and FQNEAQ (reference sequence). CDR3 in amino acids: CASSFADRAYGYTF. CDR3 in DNA: TGTGCCAGCAGCTTCGCTGACAGAGCCTATGGCTACACCTTC.

The chain joins TRBV20-1 to TRBJ2-1, with 10 positions matching TRBD2. Germline values: CDR1 DFQATT, CDR2 SNEGSKA (reference sequence). V lost 4 bases to trimming and J lost 10 bases; unmatched junction nucleotides: 13. The CDR3 is made up of 15 amino acids. The CDR3 here is CSAISSSGRSGEQFF. The CDR3, as DNA: TGCAGTGCTATTTCCTCTAGCGGGAGATCCGGGGAGCAGTTCTTC.

There are a few counts of this clonotype. The chain has TRBV2 and TRBJ2-7, with TRBD1 matching 7 bases. The CDR3 is 14 amino acids. Germline CDR1 reads SNHLY; CDR2 reads FYNNEI. The J segment lost 5 bases and the V segment lost 4 bases, leaving 8 bases of the junction unmatched. This chain's CDR3 is CASSVIQGIHEQYF. CDR3 in DNA: TGTGCCAGCAGTGTGATACAGGGGATCCACGAGCAGTACTTC. The full variable domain, its missing parts supplied by reference TRBV2 and TRBJ2-7, is EPEVTQTPSHQVTQMGQEVILRCVPISNHLYFYWYRQILGQKVEFLVSFYNNEISEKSEIFDDQFSVERPDGSNFTLKIRSTKLEDSAMYFCASSVIQGIHEQYFGPGTRLTVT.

Here the CDR3 reads CASSLTGGAPLHF. The DNA of the CDR3 is TGTGCCAGCAGCCTGACCGGAGGGGCGCCCCTCCACTTT. The chain is built from TRBV7-3 and TRBJ1-6, with D possibly matching TRBD1 (5 bases). This CDR3 region has 13 residues. V lost 5 bases and J 13 bases, leaving 15 bases between the germline ends. From germline, CDR1 is SGHTA and CDR2 FQGTGA.

In this sample, this clonotype turned up many times. V usage is TRBV7-2 and J usage is TRBJ2-5; D remains ambiguous. This CDR3 has 17 amino acids. Per germline, CDR1 SGHTA and CDR2 FQGNSA. V was shortened by 5 bases and J by 3 bases, with 22 bases between the two germline ends. The CDR3 nucleotides read TGTGCCAGCAGCCGCTTGCTCTACCAGGAAAAGAAAGAGACCCAGTACTTC. It translates to CASSRLLYQEKKETQYF.

The chain recombines TRBV7-8 with TRBJ2-2, with 13 bases that match TRBD2. Germline values: CDR1 SGHVS, CDR2 FQNEAQ. V lost 5 bases to trimming and J lost 4 bases; unmatched junction nucleotides: 7. The CDR3 consists of 17 residues. CDR3 DNA: TGTGCCAGCAGCGTGACCGGGACTAGCGGGATCACCGGGGAGCTGTTTTTT. Protein: CASSVTGTSGITGELFF.

This clonotype was counted ten times or more. This chain joins TRBV7-6 and TRBJ2-7; D not resolved. Germline lookup yields CDR1 SGHVS and CDR2 FNYEAQ. V was shortened by 7 bases and J by 3 bases, with 13 bases between the two germline ends. This CDR3 region has 13 residues. The CDR3 protein is CASKGSWDYEQYF. CDR3 DNA: TGTGCCAGCAAAGGTTCGTGGGACTACGAGCAGTACTTC.

In its sample, this clonotype was seen many times. The chain is built from TRBV7-2 and TRBJ2-3; no clear D. Germline CDR1 reads SGHTA; CDR2 reads FQGNSA. V dropped 5 bases and J dropped 4 bases, with 16 bases sitting between them. This CDR3 region has 15 residues. The CDR3, as DNA: TGTGCCAGCAGCCCTCAAGGGCCCCCCCCAGATACGCAGTATTTT. It specifies CASSPQGPPPDTQYF.

This clonotype was counted many times. The genes are TRBV7-2 and TRBJ2-1; 7 bases are a match to TRBD1. Germline CDR1 SGHTA, CDR2 FQGNSA. The J segment lost 6 bases and the V segment lost 5 bases, leaving 4 bases of the junction unmatched. The CDR3 sequence is 13 residues long. The CDR3 nucleotides are TGTGCCAGCAGCCCAGGACAGGTCAATGAGCAGTTCTTC. Translated, it gives CASSPGQVNEQFF.